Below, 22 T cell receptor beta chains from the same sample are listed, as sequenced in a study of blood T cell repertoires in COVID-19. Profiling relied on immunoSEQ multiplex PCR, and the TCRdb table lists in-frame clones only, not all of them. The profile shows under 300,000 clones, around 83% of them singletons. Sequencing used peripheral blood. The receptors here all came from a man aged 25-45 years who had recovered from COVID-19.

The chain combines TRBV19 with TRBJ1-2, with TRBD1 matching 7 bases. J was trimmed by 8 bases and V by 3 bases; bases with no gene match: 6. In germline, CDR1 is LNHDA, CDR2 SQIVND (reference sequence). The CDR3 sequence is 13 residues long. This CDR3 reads CASSMGTARGYTF. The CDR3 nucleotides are TGTGCCAGTAGTATGGGGACAGCTCGAGGCTACACCTTC.

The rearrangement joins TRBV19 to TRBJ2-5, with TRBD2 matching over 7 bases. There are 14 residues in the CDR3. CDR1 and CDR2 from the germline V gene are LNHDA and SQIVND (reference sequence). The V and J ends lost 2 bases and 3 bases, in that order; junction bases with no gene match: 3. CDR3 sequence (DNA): TGTGCCAGTAGTATACGAGGACTAGAAGAGACCCAGTACTTC. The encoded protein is CASSIRGLEETQYF.

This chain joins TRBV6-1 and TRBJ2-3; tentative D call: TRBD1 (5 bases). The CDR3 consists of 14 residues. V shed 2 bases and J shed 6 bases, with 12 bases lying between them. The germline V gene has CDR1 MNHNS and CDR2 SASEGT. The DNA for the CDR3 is TGTGCCAGCAGTGAACAGGGATCATCCGATACGCAGTATTTT. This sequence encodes CASSEQGSSDTQYF.

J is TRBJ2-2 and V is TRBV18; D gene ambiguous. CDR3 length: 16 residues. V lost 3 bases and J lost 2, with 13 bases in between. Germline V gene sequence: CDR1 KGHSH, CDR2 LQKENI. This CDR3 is CASSPNLGRNTGELFF. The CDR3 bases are TGTGCCAGCTCACCTAACCTAGGCCGAAACACCGGGGAGCTGTTTTTT.

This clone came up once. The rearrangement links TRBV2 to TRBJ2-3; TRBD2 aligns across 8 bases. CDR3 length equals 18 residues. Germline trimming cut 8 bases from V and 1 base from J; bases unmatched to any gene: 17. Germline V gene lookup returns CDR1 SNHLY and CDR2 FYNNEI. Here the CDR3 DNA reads TGTGCCAGCCGCCTAAGGCGGGGGGACCCCGTGGGCACAGATACGCAGTATTTT. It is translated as CASRLRRGDPVGTDTQYF. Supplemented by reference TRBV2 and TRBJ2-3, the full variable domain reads EPEVTQTPSHQVTQMGQEVILRCVPISNHLYFYWYRQILGQKVEFLVSFYNNEISEKSEIFDDQFSVERPDGSNFTLKIRSTKLEDSAMYFCASRLRRGDPVGTDTQYFGPGTRLTVL.

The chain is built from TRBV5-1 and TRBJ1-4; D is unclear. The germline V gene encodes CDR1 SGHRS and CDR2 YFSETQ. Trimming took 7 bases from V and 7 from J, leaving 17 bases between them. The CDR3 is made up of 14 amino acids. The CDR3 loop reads CASGSGEGGEKLFF. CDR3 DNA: TGCGCCAGCGGGAGCGGGGAAGGAGGTGAAAAACTGTTTTTT.

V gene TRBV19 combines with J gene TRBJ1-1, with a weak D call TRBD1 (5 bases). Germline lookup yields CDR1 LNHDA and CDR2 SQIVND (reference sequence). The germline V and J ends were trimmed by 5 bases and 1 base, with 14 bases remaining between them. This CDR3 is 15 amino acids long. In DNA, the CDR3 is TGTGCCAGTAGTCCCAGACAGAGTCCGAACACTGAAGCTTTCTTT. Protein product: CASSPRQSPNTEAFF. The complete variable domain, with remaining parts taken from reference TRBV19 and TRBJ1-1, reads DGGITQSPKYLFRKEGQNVTLSCEQNLNHDAMYWYRQDPGQGLRLIYYSQIVNDFQKGDIAEGYSVSREKKESFPLTVTSAQKNPTAFYLCASSPRQSPNTEAFFGQGTRLTVV.

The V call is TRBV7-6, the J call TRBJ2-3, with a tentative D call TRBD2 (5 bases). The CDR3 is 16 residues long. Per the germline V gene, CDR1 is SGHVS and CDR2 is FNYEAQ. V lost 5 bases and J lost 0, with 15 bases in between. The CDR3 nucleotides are TGTGCCAGCAGCCGATACGGGGAAACTAGCACAGATACGCAGTATTTT. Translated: CASSRYGETSTDTQYF.

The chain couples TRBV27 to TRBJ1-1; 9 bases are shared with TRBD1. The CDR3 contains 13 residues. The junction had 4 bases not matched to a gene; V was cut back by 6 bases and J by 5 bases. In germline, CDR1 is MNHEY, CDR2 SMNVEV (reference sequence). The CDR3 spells CASSRDRGTEAFF. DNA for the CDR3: TGTGCCAGCAGCAGAGACAGGGGGACTGAAGCTTTCTTT.

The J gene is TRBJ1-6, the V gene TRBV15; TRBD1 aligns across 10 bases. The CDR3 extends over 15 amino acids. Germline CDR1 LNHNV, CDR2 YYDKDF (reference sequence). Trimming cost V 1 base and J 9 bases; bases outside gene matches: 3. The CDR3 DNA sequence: TGTGCCACCAGCAGAGGACAGGGGGCGGGTTCACCCCTCCACTTT. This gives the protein CATSRGQGAGSPLHF. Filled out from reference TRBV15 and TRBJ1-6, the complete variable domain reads DAMVIQNPRYQVTQFGKPVTLSCSQTLNHNVMYWYQQKSSQAPKLLFHYYDKDFNNEADTPDNFQSRRPNTSFCFLDIRSPGLGDTAMYLCATSRGQGAGSPLHFGNGTRLTVT.

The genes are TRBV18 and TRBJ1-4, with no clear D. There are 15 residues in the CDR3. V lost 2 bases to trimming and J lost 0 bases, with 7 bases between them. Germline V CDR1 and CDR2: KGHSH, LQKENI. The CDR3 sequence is CASSPSRTTNEKLFF. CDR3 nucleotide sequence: TGTGCCAGCTCACCATCCAGGACAACTAATGAAAAACTGTTTTTT.

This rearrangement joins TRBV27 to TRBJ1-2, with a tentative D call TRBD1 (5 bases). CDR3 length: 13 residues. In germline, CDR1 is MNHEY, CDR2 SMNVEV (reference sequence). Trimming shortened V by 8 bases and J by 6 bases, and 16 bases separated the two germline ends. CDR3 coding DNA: TGTGCCAGCTCCAGACAGTCAGGAAATGGCTACACCTTC. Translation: CASSRQSGNGYTF.

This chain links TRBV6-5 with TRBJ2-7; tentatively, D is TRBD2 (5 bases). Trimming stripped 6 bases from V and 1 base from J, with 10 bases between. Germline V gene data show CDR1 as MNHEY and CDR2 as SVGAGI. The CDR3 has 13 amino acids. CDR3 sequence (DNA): TGTGCCAGCAGAAGGACGGGATCCTACGAGCAGTACGTC. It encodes CASRRTGSYEQYV.

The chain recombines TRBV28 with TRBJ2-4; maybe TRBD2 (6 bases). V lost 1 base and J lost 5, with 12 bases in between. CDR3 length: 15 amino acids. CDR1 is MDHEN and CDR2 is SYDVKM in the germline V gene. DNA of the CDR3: TGTGCCAGCAGTTTATTTACTAGCCGAGAAAACATTCAGTACTTC. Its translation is CASSLFTSRENIQYF. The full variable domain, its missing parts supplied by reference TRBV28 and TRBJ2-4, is DVKVTQSSRYLVKRTGEKVFLECVQDMDHENMFWYRQDPGLGLRLIYFSYDVKMKEKGDIPEGYSVSREKKERFSLILESASTNQTSMYLCASSLFTSRENIQYFGAGTRLSVL.

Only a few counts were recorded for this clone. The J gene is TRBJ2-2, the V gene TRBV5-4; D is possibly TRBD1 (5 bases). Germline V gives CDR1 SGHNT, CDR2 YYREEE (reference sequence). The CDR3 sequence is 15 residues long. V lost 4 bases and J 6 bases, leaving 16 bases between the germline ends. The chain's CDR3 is CASSQGSPDAGELFF. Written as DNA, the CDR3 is TGTGCCAGCAGCCAGGGCTCGCCGGATGCCGGGGAGCTGTTTTTT.

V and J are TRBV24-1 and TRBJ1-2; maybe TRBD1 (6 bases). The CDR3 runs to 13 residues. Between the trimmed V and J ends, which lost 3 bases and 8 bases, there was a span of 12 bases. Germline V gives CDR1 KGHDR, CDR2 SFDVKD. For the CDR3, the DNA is TGTGCCACCAGTGATACCACAGGGTGGGGCTACACCTTC. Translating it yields CATSDTTGWGYTF.

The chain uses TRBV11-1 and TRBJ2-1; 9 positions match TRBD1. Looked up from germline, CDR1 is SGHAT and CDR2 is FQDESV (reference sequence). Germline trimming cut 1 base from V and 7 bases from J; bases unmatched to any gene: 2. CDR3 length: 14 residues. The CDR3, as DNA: TGTGCCAGCAGCTTAGACGGACAGGGGAATGAGCAGTTCTTC. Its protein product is CASSLDGQGNEQFF.

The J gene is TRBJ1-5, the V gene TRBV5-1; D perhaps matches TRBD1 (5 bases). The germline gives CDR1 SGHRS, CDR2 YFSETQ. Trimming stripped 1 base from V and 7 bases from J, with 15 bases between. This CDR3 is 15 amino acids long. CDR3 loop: CASSLWGADNQPQHF. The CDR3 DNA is TGCGCCAGCAGCTTGTGGGGCGCGGACAACCAGCCCCAGCATTTT. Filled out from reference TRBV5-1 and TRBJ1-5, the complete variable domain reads KAGVTQTPRYLIKTRGQQVTLSCSPISGHRSVSWYQQTPGQGLQFLFEYFSETQRNKGNFPGRFSGRQFSNSRSEMNVSTLELGDSALYLCASSLWGADNQPQHFGDGTRLSIL.

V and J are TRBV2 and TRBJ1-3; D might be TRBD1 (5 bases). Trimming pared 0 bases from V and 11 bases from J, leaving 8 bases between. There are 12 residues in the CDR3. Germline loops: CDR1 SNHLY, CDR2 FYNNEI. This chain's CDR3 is CASSEAQGPIYF. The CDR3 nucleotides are TGTGCCAGCAGTGAAGCGCAGGGCCCCATATATTTT.

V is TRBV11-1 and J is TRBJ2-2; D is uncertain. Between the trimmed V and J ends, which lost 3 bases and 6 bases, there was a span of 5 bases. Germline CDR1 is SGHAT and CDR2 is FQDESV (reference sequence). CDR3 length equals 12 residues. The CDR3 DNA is TGTGCCAGCAGCTTTACTCCCGGGGAGCTGTTTTTT. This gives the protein CASSFTPGELFF.

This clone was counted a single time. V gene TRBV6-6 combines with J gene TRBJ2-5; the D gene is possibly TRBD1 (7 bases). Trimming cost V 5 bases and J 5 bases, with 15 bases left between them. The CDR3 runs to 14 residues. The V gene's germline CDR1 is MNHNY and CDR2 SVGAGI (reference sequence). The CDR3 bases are TGTGCCAGCAGTGGCGCAGGGGGGAGGGAGACCCAGTACTTC. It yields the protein CASSGAGGRETQYF.

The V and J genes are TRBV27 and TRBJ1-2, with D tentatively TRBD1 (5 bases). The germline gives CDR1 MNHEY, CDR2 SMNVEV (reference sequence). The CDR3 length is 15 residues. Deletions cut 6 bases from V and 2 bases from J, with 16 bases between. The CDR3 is CASRSPGLSNYGYTF. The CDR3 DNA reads TGTGCCAGCAGGAGCCCGGGACTTTCCAACTATGGCTACACCTTC.